This TCR beta chain was recovered during a study of blood T cell repertoires in COVID-19 (TCRdb year 2020). For the wider study: Samples from collaborators originated in the United States, Italy and Spain and spanned both the acute and convalescent phases of COVID-19. Nearly every sample came with metadata listing a de-identified subject ID, COVID-19 status, age in years and sex. A freely available public database, intended as a resource for researchers studying the immune response to SARS-CoV-2, is where the repertoires were released. The material from the prospective study consisted of cDNA or gDNA derived from T cells, B-cell-depleted T cells, or PBMCs. Where available, HLA class I and class II types were taken from metadata supplied by the sample provider and were not determined by assay-based typing. Deeply sampled blood TCRbeta repertoires from subjects exposed to, actively infected with, or recovered from COVID-19 were included in the dataset. The samples were drawn from two sources: the first 160 participants of the ongoing ImmuneRACE study, and 1,200 or so subjects contributed by 6 global collaborators.

According to the germline V gene, CDR1 reads SGHRS and CDR2 reads YFSETQ. The junction shows trimming of 4 bases on V and 5 bases on J, and the gene matches do not reach 7 bases of it. The CDR3 runs 14 amino acids, cysteine and phenylalanine included. CDR3 DNA is the only sequence kept; it has 42 bases, read in frame from the first base. Participants in the prospective study were enrolled through a virtual design, were aged about 18 to 89 years, and lived in about 25 United States geographic areas. To assign participants to cohorts, the prospective study relied on clinical history that participants themselves reported in a screening survey and a study questionnaire. For ImmuneRACE Cohort 3, a participant was defined as recovered based on two consecutive negative NP/OP PCR tests, clearance by a healthcare professional, or resolution of symptoms. Each participant in the prospective study had whole blood, serum and a nasopharyngeal or oropharyngeal swab collected by mobile phlebotomists. Participants in the prospective study had the option to provide additional blood draws and questionnaires over a roughly 2-month period. Before DNA extraction, blood samples from the prospective study were shipped at room temperature or frozen.

TCRbeta CDR3 regions were amplified from genomic DNA using the immunoSEQ Assay, a bias-controlled multiplex PCR. The paper's data handling went like this. Nucleated cell counts per sample were estimated from amplification of reference gene primers within the assay. To quantify the absolute abundance of each unique TCRbeta CDR3 rearrangement, sequence reads were collapsed and filtered. For each sample, productive Simpson clonality was calculated by taking the square root of Simpson's diversity index across productive rearrangements. The immuneACCESS repertoire file appears here via TCRdb, limited to in-frame rearrangements. These files lack a portion of the clones; in checked studies, under half of the deficit traces to unresolved V genes, and the cause of the others is not known. V and J calls and clone size are as listed in that table; D and trimming were resolved from the DNA. In all, the sample holds around 300,000 clones, and around 90% of those were seen once. The leading ten clones occupy 2.5% to 3% of the sample.

A remark on this clone: This clone's antigen is unknown. Base qualities are not at hand, and no much larger clone is one base apart.

Study-level results and caveats: Clinical and demographic metadata were provided uncurated, with the amount varying by source and participant.

The source is a woman aged 50 to 65 who had recovered from COVID-19. Material: PBMCs or T cells enriched from blood (not recorded which). The rearranged segments are TRBV5-1 and TRBJ1-1, and 8 junction bases match TRBD1. The DNA reads as follows: TGCGCCAGCAGCGACGGACAGGGAGGAACTGAAGCTTTCTTT. This yields the protein CASSDGQGGTEAFF.